One and the same sample provided the 2 T cell receptor beta chains below, sequenced in a study of CD8 T cells in Susac syndrome. With random hexamers, roughly 0.45 to 1 ug RNA was reverse transcribed. TCRdb ran MiXCR on the immunoSEQ multiplex PCR reads and lists one entry per CDR3 protein. The table has around 200,000 distinct CDR3 sequences, roughly 94% seen once. Specimen: CD4+ T cells from PBMCs. All receptors derive from a human donor in good health.

This clonotype turned up a few times. The chain couples TRBV7-2 to TRBJ2-7; 7 bases line up with TRBD2. Germline CDR1 is SGHTA and CDR2 is FQGNSA. The CDR3 is 13 residues long. With V trimmed by 4 bases and J by 3 bases, 3 bases remained unmatched. In nucleotides, the CDR3 is TGTGCCAGCAGCTCCTCGGGGGGCTACGAGCAGTACTTC. Amino acid sequence: CASSSSGGYEQYF.

The chain links TRBV3-1 to TRBJ2-5, with 8 bases fitting TRBD2. Trimming took 6 bases from V and 4 from J; bases not matched to a gene: 19. Per the germline V gene, CDR1 is LGHDT and CDR2 is YNNKEL (reference sequence). This CDR3 is 18 amino acids long. The CDR3 spells CASRPRTLSGKEGETQYF. CDR3 in DNA: TGTGCCAGCAGACCACGTACGCTTAGCGGGAAGGAAGGAGAGACCCAGTACTTC.